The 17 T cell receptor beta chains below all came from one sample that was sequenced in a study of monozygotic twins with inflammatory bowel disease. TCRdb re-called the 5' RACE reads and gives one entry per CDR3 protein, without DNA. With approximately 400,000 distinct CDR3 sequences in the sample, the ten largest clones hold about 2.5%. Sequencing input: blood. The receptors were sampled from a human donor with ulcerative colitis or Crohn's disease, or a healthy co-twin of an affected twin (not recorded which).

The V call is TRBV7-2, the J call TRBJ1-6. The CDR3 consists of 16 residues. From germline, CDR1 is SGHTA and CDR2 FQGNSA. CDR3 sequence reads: CASSPDLSSYNSPLHF.

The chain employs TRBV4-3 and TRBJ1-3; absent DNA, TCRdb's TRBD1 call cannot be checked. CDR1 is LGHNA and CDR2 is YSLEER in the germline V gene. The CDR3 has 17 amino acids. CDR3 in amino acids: CASSQAETGISGNTIYF.

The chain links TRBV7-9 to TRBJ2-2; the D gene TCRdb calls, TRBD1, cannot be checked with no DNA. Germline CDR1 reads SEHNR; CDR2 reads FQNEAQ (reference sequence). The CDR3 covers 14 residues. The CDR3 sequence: CASAPPDRGEELFF.

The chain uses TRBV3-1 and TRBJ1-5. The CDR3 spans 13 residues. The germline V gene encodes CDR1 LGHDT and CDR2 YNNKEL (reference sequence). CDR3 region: CASSREEKGPQHF.

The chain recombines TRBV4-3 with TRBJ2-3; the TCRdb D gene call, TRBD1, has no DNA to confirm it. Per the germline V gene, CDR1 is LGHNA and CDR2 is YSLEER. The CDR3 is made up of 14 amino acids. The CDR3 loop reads CASSPQGTQDTQYF.

CDR3 amino acids: CASSRGSWTGFYEQFF. The V call is TRBV19, the J call TRBJ2-1; checking the TCRdb D call of TRBD1 is not possible without DNA. Germline-derived CDR1 and CDR2 are LNHDA and SQIVND (reference sequence). This CDR3 has 16 amino acids.

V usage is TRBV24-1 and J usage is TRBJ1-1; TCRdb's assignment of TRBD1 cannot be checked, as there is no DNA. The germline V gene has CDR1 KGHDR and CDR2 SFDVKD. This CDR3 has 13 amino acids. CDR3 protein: CATSVSEGGEAFF.

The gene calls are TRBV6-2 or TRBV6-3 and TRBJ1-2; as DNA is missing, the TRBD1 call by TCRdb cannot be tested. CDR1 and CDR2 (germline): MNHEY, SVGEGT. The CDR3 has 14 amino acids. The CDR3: CASRPDRAGYGYTF.

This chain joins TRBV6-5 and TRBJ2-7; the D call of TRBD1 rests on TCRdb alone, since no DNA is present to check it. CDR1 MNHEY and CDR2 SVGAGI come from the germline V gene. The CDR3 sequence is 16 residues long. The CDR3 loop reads CASSYGGDMGSYEQYF.

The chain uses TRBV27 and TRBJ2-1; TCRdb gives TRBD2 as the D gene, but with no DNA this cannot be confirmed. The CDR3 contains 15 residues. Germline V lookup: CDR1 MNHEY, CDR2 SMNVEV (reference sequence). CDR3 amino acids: CASSLFSGGAQEQFF.

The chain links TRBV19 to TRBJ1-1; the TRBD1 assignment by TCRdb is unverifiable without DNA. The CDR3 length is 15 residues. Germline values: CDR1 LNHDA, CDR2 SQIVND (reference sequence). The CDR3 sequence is CASSIAGQTTTEAFF.

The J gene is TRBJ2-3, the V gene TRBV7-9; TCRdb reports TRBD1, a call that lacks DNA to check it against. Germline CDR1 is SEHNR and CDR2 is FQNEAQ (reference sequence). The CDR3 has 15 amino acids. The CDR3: CASSSRQGTSDTQYF.

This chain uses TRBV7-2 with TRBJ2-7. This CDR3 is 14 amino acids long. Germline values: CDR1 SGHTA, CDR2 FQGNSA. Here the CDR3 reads CASSLTTGYYEQYF.

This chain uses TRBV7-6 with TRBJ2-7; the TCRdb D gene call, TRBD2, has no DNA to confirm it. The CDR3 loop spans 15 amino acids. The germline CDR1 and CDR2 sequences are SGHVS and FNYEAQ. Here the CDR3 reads CASSKTSGGSYEQYF.

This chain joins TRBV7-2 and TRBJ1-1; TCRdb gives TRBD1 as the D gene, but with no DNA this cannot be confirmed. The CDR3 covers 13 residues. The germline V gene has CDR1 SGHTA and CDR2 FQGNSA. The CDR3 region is CASSLGWGVEAFF.

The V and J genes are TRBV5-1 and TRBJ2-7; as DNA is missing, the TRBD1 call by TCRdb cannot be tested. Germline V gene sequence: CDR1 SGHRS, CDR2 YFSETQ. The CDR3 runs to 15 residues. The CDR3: CASSLEEGGKYEQYF. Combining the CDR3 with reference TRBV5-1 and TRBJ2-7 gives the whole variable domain KAGVTQTPRYLIKTRGQQVTLSCSPISGHRSVSWYQQTPGQGLQFLFEYFSETQRNKGNFPGRFSGRQFSNSRSEMNVSTLELGDSALYLCASSLEEGGKYEQYFGPGTRLTVT.

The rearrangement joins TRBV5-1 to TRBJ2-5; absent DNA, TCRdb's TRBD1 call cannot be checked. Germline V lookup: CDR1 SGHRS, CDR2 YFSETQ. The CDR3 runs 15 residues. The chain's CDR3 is CASSTGQGGGETQYF.